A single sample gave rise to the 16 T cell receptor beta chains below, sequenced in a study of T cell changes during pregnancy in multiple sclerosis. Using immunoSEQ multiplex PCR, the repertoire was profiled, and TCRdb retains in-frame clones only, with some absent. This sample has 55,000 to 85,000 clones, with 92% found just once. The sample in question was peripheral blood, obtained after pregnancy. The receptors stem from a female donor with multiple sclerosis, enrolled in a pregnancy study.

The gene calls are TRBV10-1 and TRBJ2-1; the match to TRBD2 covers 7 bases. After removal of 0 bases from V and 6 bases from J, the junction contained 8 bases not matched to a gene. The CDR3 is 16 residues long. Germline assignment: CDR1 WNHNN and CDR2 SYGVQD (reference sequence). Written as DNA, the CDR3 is TGCGCCAGCAGTGAGTCGAAGGCTAGCGGTGGCAATGAGCAGTTCTTC. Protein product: CASSESKASGGNEQFF.

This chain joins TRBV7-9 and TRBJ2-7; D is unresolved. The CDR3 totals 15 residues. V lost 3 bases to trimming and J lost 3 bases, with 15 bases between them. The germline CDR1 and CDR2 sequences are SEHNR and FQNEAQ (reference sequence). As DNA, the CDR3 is TGTGCCAGCAGCTTGGGCCCCGGAAGGAACTACGAGCAGTACTTC. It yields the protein CASSLGPGRNYEQYF.

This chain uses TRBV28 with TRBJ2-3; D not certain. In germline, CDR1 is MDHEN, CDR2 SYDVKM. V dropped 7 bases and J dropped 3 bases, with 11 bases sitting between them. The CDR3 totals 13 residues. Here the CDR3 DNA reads TGTGCCAGCACTGACCCTAGGACAGATACGCAGTATTTT. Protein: CASTDPRTDTQYF. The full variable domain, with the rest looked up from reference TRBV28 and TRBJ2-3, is DVKVTQSSRYLVKRTGEKVFLECVQDMDHENMFWYRQDPGLGLRLIYFSYDVKMKEKGDIPEGYSVSREKKERFSLILESASTNQTSMYLCASTDPRTDTQYFGPGTRLTVL.

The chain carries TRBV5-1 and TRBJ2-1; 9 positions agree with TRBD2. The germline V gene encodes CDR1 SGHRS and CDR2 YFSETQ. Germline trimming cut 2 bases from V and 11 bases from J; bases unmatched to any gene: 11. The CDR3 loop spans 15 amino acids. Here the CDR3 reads CASSFVAGESQKQFF. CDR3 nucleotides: TGCGCCAGCAGCTTCGTAGCGGGAGAGTCCCAGAAGCAGTTCTTC.

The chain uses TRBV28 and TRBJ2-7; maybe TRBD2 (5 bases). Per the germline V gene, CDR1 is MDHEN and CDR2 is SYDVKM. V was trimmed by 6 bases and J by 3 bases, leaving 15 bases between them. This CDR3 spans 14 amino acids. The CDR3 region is CASSLLAGSYEQYF. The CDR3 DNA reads TGTGCCAGCAGCCTCCTTGCGGGTAGCTACGAGCAGTACTTC.

CDR3 protein: CASRSQGDAEAFF. The CDR3 DNA reads as TGTGCCAGTAGGTCCCAGGGGGACGCTGAAGCTTTCTTT. The chain employs TRBV19 and TRBJ1-1, with 7 bases lining up with TRBD1. V lost 6 bases to trimming and J lost 6 bases; unmatched junction nucleotides: 7. The CDR3 is 13 residues long. Germline CDR1 LNHDA, CDR2 SQIVND (reference sequence). The full variable domain, completed using reference TRBV19 and TRBJ1-1, is DGGITQSPKYLFRKEGQNVTLSCEQNLNHDAMYWYRQDPGQGLRLIYYSQIVNDFQKGDIAEGYSVSREKKESFPLTVTSAQKNPTAFYLCASRSQGDAEAFFGQGTRLTVV.

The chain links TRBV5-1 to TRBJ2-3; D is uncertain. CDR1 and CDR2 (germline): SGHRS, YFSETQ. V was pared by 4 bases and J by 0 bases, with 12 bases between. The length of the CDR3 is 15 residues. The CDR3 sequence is CASSLYSTSTDTQYF. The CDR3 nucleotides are TGCGCCAGCAGCCTTTATTCGACTAGCACAGATACGCAGTATTTT. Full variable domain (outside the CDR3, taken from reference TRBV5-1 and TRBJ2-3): KAGVTQTPRYLIKTRGQQVTLSCSPISGHRSVSWYQQTPGQGLQFLFEYFSETQRNKGNFPGRFSGRQFSNSRSEMNVSTLELGDSALYLCASSLYSTSTDTQYFGPGTRLTVL.

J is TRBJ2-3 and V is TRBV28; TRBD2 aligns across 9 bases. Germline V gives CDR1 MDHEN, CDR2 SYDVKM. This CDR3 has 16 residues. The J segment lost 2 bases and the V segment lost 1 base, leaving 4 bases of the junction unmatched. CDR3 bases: TGTGCCAGCAGTTTATCTCTAGCGGGGCACACAGATACGCAGTATTTT. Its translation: CASSLSLAGHTDTQYF. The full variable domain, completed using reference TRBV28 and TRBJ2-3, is DVKVTQSSRYLVKRTGEKVFLECVQDMDHENMFWYRQDPGLGLRLIYFSYDVKMKEKGDIPEGYSVSREKKERFSLILESASTNQTSMYLCASSLSLAGHTDTQYFGPGTRLTVL.

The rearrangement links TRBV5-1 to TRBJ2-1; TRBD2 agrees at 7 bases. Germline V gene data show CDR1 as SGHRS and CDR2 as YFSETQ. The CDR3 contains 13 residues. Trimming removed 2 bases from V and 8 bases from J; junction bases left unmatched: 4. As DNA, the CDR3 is TGCGCCAGCAGCTTCGGTCTAGCGGATGAGCAGTTCTTC. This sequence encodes CASSFGLADEQFF.

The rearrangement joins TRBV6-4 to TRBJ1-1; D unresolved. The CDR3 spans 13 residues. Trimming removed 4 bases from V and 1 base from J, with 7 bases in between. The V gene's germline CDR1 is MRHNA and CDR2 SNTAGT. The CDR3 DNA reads TGTGCCAGCAGTGTACAGCCGAACACTGAAGCTTTCTTT. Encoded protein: CASSVQPNTEAFF.

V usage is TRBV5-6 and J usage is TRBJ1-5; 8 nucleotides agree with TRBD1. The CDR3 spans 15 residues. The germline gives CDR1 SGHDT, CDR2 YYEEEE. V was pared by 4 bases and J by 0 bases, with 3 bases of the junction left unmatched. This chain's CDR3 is CASSTGTGSNQPQHF. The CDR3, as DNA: TGTGCCAGCAGCACGGGGACAGGTAGCAATCAGCCCCAGCATTTT.

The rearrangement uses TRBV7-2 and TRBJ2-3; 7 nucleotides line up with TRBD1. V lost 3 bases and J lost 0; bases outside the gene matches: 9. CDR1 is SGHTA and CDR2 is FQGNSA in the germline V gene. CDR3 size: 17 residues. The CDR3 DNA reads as TGTGCCAGCAGCTTCGACAGGGTGGGATTCAGCACAGATACGCAGTATTTT. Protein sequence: CASSFDRVGFSTDTQYF.

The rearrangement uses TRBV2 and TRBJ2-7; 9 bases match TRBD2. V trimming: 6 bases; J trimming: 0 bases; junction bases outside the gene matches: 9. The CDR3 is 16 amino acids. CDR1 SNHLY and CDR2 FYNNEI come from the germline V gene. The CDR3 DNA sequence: TGTGCCAGCAGACGCCGACTAGCGGAAACCTCCTACGAGCAGTACTTC. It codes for CASRRRLAETSYEQYF.

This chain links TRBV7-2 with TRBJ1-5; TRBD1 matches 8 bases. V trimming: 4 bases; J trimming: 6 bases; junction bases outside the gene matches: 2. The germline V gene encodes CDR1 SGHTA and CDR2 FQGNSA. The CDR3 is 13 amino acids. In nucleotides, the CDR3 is TGTGCCAGCAGCTCCGGACAGGGTCAGCCCCAGCATTTT. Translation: CASSSGQGQPQHF.

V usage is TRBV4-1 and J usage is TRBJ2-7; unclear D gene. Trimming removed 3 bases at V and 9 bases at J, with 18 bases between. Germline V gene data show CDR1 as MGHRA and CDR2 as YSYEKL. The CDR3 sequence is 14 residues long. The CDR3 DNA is TGCGCCAGCAGCCAGCCACGATCGGGTATCGGGCAGTACTTC. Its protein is CASSQPRSGIGQYF.

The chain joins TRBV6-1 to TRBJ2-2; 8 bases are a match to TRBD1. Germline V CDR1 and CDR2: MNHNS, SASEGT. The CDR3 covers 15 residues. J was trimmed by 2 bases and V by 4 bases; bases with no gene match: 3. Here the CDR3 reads CASSAGTGNTGELFF. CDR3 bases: TGTGCCAGCAGTGCCGGGACAGGCAACACCGGGGAGCTGTTTTTT.